This TCR beta chain was observed in a study of OX40 agonist ivuxolimab in advanced cancers. Using immunoSEQ multiplex PCR, the repertoire was profiled, and TCRdb retains in-frame clones only, with some absent. The sample records some 78,000 clones, around 94% being singletons. Blood samples were obtained at baseline, cycle 4 day 1, and cycle 7 day 1. Study-wide points: Clonal expansion was seen in CD4+ and CD8+ blood T cells by week 6 at 0.1 to 3.0 mg/kg. Compared with CD4+, CD8+ T cells on average had more expanded clones. Low normalized clonal expansion also occurred in some nonresponding patients.

With regard to this clone: Its target is unknown.

The source of this sequence is an adult with an advanced solid tumor such as melanoma, head and neck, liver or kidney cancer. Here the sequenced sample was CD4+ or CD8+ T cells sorted from blood, taken in a trial of the OX40 agonist ivuxolimab.

CDR3 nucleotide sequence: TGTGCCTGGAGTGTATATCGAGATACGCAGTATTTT. Protein: CAWSVYRDTQYF. The V gene is TRBV30, the J gene TRBJ2-3, with unresolved D. Germline CDR1 reads GTSNPN; CDR2 reads SVGIG (reference sequence). The CDR3 sequence is 12 residues long. V lost 0 bases, J lost 5 bases, and 6 bases lay in between.